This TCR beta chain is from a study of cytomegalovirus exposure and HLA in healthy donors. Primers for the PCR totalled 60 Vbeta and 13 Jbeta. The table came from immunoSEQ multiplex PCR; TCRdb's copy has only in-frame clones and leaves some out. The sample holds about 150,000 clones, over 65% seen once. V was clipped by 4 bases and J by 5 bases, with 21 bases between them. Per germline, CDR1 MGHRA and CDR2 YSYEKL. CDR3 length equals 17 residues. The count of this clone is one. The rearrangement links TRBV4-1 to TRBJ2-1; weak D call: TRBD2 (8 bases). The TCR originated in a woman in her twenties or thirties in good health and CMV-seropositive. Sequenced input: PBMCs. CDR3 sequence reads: CASSPTPLAGQNNEQFF. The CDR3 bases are TGCGCCAGCAGCCCTACCCCCTTAGCGGGACAGAACAATGAGCAGTTCTTC.